This T cell receptor beta chain was retrieved from a study of shared clonotypes between healthy human individuals. Germline V gene data show CDR1 as MNHNS and CDR2 as SASEGT. The CDR3 totals 16 residues. The ends lost 4 bases at V and 5 bases at J; junction bases unmatched: 9. TCRdb keeps only in-frame clones here, not all; method: immunoSEQ multiplex PCR. The sample consists of about 2 million clones, roughly 95% of them appearing once. Of note for this clone: Its antigen remains unknown.

Whole-study findings and limits: Across several donors, naive CD4 shared 5% to 6%, naive CD8 around 3.5%, memory CD4 2.3%, memory CD8 0.4%.

The source is a young man in good health. The chain recombines TRBV6-1 with TRBJ1-4; 8 bases match TRBD1. Sequenced sample: naive CD4+ T cells sorted from blood. The subset is: CD45RA+ positively selected. Here the CDR3 reads CASSASPRDRNEKLFF. In nucleotides, the CDR3 is TGTGCCAGCAGTGCTTCACCCCGGGACAGGAATGAAAAACTGTTTTTT.